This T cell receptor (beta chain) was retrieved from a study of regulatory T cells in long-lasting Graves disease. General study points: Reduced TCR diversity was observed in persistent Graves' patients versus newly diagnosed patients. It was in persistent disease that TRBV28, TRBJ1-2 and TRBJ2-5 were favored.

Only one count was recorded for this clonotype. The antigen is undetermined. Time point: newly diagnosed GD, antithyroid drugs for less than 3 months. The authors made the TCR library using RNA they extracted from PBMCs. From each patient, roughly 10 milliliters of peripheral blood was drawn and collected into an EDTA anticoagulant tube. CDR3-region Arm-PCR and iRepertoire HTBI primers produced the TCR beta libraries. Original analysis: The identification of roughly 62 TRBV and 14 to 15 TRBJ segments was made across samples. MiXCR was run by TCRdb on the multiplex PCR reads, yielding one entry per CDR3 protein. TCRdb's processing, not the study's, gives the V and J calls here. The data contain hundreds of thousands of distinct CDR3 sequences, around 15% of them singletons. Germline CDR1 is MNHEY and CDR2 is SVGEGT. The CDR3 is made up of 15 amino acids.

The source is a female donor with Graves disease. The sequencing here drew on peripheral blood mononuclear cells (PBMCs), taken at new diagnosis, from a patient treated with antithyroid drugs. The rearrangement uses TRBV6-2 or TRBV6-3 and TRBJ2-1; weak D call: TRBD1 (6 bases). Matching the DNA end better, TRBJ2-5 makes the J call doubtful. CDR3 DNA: TGTGCCAGCAGTACCGGGACAATAGTACAAGAGACCCAGTACTTC. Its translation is CASSTGTIVQETQYF.